By its share, the clone carrying this TCR beta chain is medium-sized (0.01 to 0.1%). This sample stems from a study of T cell responses to AZD1222 COVID-19 vaccine. The repertoire was sequenced with immunoSEQ multiplex PCR; TCRdb's copy has only in-frame clones and lacks some. The sample consists of about 120,000 clones, approximately 83% of them appearing once. The clonotype was recovered from an adult in good health. The sequences come from peripheral blood, collected on day 0 of AZD1222 vaccination.

CDR3 in amino acids: CASSPAPTTGELFF. CDR3 DNA: TGTGCCAGCAGCCCCGCCCCCACCACCGGGGAGCTGTTTTTT. The chain links TRBV11-3 to TRBJ2-2, with D uncertain. V lost 5 bases and J lost 4, with 11 bases in between. Germline assignment: CDR1 SGHNT and CDR2 YENEEA. This CDR3 region has 14 residues.